Below are 8 T cell receptor beta chains sequenced from a single sample in a study of prognosis after radiotherapy for stage I lung cancer. Two-round multiplex PCR amplified TCR beta CDR3 from genomic DNA. Amplification in first-round PCR relied on primers specific to each TRBV and TRBJ gene. TCRdb re-called the multiplex PCR reads through MiXCR, storing one row per CDR3 protein. The profile shows under 50,000 distinct CDR3 sequences, around 22% of them singletons. The sample consisted of PBMCs, taken before or after stereotactic body radiation therapy (not recorded which). The origin of the receptors is a donor of 50 years or more with non-small cell lung cancer.

This clonotype was counted at least ten times. V and J are TRBV28 and TRBJ2-5; D gene ambiguous. The germline CDR1 and CDR2 sequences are MDHEN and SYDVKM. V dropped 6 bases and J dropped 10 bases, with 18 bases sitting between them. This CDR3 comprises 13 residues. CDR3 amino acids: CASRDAESGNQYF. CDR3 nucleotide sequence: TGTGCCAGCAGGGACGCGGAATCTGGAAACCAGTACTTC. The full variable domain, rest sourced from reference TRBV28 and TRBJ2-5, is DVKVTQSSRYLVKRTGEKVFLECVQDMDHENMFWYRQDPGLGLRLIYFSYDVKMKEKGDIPEGYSVSREKKERFSLILESASTNQTSMYLCASRDAESGNQYFGPGTRLLVL.

The sample holds many counts of this clonotype. The junction and the germline gene differ at one end; a read error may be behind it. The CDR3 region is CSAREGSQPQHF. In DNA, the CDR3 is TGCAGTGCGAGAGAGGGGAGTCAGCCCCAGCATTTT. The J gene is TRBJ1-5, the V gene TRBV20-1; possibly TRBD1 for D (5 bases). Germline assignment: CDR1 DFQATT and CDR2 SNEGSKA (reference sequence). The CDR3 totals 12 residues.

This clonotype came up many times. The chain joins TRBV5-1 to TRBJ2-2, with 8 bases lining up with TRBD2. The length of the CDR3 is 17 residues. V trimming: 0 bases; J trimming: 4 bases; junction bases outside the gene matches: 8. CDR1 and CDR2 (germline): SGHRS, YFSETQ. CDR3 bases: TGCGCCAGCAGCTTGGCCGTGCCTAGCGGGCTCACCGGGGAGCTGTTTTTT. Translating gives CASSLAVPSGLTGELFF.

This clonotype has at least ten counts. As DNA, the CDR3 is TGTGCCAGCAGCCAAGAGGGTACGGGGGAGCAGTTCTTC. Translating gives CASSQEGTGEQFF. The V gene is TRBV4-2, the J gene TRBJ2-1; TRBD2 is a possible D gene (5 bases). The V gene's germline CDR1 is LGHNA and CDR2 YNFKEQ. This CDR3 region has 13 residues. Between the trimmed V and J ends, which lost 0 bases and 10 bases, there was a span of 10 bases.

This clonotype qualifies as medium-sized (0.01 to 0.1%). The J gene is TRBJ2-2, the V gene TRBV7-2, with D maybe TRBD1 (5 bases). Deletions cut 0 bases from V and 2 bases from J, with 7 bases between. Germline CDR1 reads SGHTA; CDR2 reads FQGNSA. The CDR3 has 15 amino acids. The CDR3 DNA is TGTGCCAGCAGCTTAGCAGGGGTTAACACCGGGGAGCTGTTTTTT. Translation gives CASSLAGVNTGELFF.

As concerns this clonotype: Given a much more abundant clone one base away, this may be a read error. The chain is built from TRBV19 and TRBJ2-7, with 8 bases identical to TRBD2. The ends lost 5 bases at V and 13 bases at J; junction bases unmatched: 16. The CDR3 has 14 amino acids. The germline gives CDR1 LNHDA, CDR2 SQIVND (reference sequence). The CDR3 DNA follows: TGTGCCAGTAGTGATAGGAGCGGGGGAGAGACCCATTACTTC. It codes for CASSDRSGGETHYF.

This clonotype was recorded at least ten times. The rearrangement joins TRBV11-3 to TRBJ2-1, with 11 nucleotides matching TRBD2. The CDR3 is 16 amino acids. The ends lost 5 bases at V and 7 bases at J; junction bases unmatched: 10. Germline CDR1 reads SGHNT; CDR2 reads YENEEA. The CDR3 protein is CASSPNSGRAGNEQFF. The CDR3 DNA reads as TGTGCCAGCAGCCCCAATAGCGGGAGGGCGGGTAATGAGCAGTTCTTC.

A note on this clonotype: An end of the junction does not agree with germline; a read error may underlie this. The chain carries TRBV28 and TRBJ2-7; TRBD2 matches 9 bases. CDR1 is MDHEN and CDR2 is SYDVKM in the germline V gene. The CDR3 loop spans 16 amino acids. The DNA for the CDR3 is TGTGCCATCGGCAGTTTGGGTGGGACTAGCTCCTACGAGCATTACTTC. The encoded protein is CAIGSLGGTSSYEHYF.